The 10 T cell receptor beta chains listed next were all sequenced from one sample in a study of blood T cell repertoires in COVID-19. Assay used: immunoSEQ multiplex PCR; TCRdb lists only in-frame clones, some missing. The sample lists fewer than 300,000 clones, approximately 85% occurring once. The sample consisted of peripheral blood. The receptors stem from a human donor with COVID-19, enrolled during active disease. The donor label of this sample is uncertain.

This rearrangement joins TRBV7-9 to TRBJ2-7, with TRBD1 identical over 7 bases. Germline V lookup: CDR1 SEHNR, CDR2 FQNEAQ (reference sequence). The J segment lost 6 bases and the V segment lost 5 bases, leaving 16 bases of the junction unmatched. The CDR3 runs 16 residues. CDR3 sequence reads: CASSLGTGTAAAEQYF. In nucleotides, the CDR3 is TGTGCCAGCAGCCTAGGGACCGGGACAGCCGCCGCCGAGCAGTACTTC.

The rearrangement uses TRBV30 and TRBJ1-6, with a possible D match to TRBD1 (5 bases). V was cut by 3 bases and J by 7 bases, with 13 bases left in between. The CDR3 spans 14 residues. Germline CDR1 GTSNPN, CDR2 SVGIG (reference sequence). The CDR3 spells CAWRFDSRNSPLHF. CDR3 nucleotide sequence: TGTGCCTGGAGGTTCGACAGCCGGAATTCACCCCTCCACTTT.

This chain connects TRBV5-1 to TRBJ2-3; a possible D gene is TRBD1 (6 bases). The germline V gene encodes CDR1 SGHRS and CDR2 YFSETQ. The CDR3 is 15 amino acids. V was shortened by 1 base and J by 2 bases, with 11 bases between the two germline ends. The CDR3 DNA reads TGCGCCAGCAGCTTGTCGCAGGGGATCACAGATACGCAGTATTTT. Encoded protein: CASSLSQGITDTQYF. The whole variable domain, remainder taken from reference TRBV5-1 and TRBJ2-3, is KAGVTQTPRYLIKTRGQQVTLSCSPISGHRSVSWYQQTPGQGLQFLFEYFSETQRNKGNFPGRFSGRQFSNSRSEMNVSTLELGDSALYLCASSLSQGITDTQYFGPGTRLTVL.

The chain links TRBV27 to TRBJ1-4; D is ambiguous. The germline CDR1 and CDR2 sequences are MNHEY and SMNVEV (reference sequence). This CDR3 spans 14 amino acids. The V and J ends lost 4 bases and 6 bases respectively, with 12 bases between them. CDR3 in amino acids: CASSSWAGDEKLFF. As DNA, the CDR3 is TGTGCCAGCAGTTCCTGGGCCGGGGATGAAAAACTGTTTTTT.

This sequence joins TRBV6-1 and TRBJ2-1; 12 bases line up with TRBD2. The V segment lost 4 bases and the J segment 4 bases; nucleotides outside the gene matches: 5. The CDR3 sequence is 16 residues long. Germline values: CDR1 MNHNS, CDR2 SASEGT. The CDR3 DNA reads TGTGCCAGCAGTGTTACTAGCGGGAGGTCTTACAATGAGCAGTTCTTC. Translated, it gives CASSVTSGRSYNEQFF.

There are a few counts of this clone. DNA of the CDR3: TGTGCCAGCTCACCAAGACAGGGTGGGCAGCCCCAGCATTTT. Residues: CASSPRQGGQPQHF. The V gene is TRBV18, the J gene TRBJ1-5; 7 bases agree with TRBD1. This CDR3 comprises 14 residues. Germline V gene data show CDR1 as KGHSH and CDR2 as LQKENI. V dropped 2 bases and J dropped 7; count of bases not matched to a gene: 5.

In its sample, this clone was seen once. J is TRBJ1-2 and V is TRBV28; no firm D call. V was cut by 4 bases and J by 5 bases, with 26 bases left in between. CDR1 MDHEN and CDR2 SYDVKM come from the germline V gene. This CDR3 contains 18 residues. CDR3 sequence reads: CASSSILRTRKPGYGYTF. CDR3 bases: TGTGCCAGCAGTTCCATATTAAGAACCCGAAAACCGGGGTATGGCTACACCTTC.

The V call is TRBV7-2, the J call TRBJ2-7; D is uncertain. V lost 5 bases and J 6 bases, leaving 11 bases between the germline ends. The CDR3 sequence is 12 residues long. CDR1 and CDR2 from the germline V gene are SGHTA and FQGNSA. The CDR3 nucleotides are TGTGCCAGCAGCCCAAACGCAGTCGAGCAGTACTTC. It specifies CASSPNAVEQYF.

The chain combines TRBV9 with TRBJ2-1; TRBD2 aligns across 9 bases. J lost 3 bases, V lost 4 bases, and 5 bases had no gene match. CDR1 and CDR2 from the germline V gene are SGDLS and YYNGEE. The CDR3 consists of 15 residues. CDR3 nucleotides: TGTGCCAGCAGCCTAAGCGGGAGGTACTACAATGAGCAGTTCTTC. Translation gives CASSLSGRYYNEQFF. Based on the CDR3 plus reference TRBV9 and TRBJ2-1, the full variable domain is DSGVTQTPKHLITATGQRVTLRCSPRSGDLSVYWYQQSLDQGLQFLIQYYNGEERAKGNILERFSAQQFPDLHSELNLSSLELGDSALYFCASSLSGRYYNEQFFGPGTRLTVL.

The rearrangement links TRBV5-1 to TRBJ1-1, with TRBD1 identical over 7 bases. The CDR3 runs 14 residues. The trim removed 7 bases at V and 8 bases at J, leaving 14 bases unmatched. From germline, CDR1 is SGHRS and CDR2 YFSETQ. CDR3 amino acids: CASGIQGPPQEAFF. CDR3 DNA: TGCGCCAGCGGGATACAGGGGCCGCCCCAAGAAGCTTTCTTT.